The 18 T cell receptor beta chains in this list originate from one sample, sequenced in a study of blood T cell repertoires in COVID-19. Some clones are missing from TCRdb's copy, which holds only in-frame ones; the method was immunoSEQ multiplex PCR. This sample has some 80,000 clones; 84% occur once, and the top ten carry 3% to 4.5%. Material: peripheral blood. The receptors here all came from a man over 45 with acute or convalescent COVID-19.

This chain connects TRBV6-9 to TRBJ2-5; tentatively, D is TRBD2 (5 bases). Germline values: CDR1 MNHGY, CDR2 SVAAGI. The CDR3 extends over 15 amino acids. The V gene lost 4 bases and the J gene lost 1 base, with 13 bases spanning the gap. The CDR3 loop is CASSFKRRGQETQYF. CDR3 DNA: TGTGCCAGCAGTTTCAAGCGTCGGGGCCAAGAGACCCAGTACTTC.

The CDR3 sequence is CASRKRGVPHEQYF. As DNA, the CDR3 is TGTGCCAGCAGAAAGCGGGGGGTACCCCACGAGCAGTACTTC. The chain links TRBV6-5 to TRBJ2-7; 9 nucleotides match TRBD2. After removal of 6 bases from V and 5 bases from J, the junction contained 8 bases not matched to a gene. CDR3 length: 14 amino acids. CDR1 is MNHEY and CDR2 is SVGAGI in the germline V gene.

The chain joins TRBV5-1 to TRBJ2-2, with TRBD1 identical over 10 bases. The CDR3 is 16 amino acids. V lost 4 bases and J lost 0; bases outside the gene matches: 3. Germline V lookup: CDR1 SGHRS, CDR2 YFSETQ. In nucleotides, the CDR3 is TGCGCCAGCAGCCTGACAGGGGGCACGAACACCGGGGAGCTGTTTTTT. Protein sequence: CASSLTGGTNTGELFF.

The chain couples TRBV7-9 to TRBJ1-1; possibly TRBD1 for D (5 bases). The V end lost 3 bases, the J end lost 3 bases, and 11 bases lay between the germline ends. The CDR3 totals 14 residues. CDR1 SEHNR and CDR2 FQNEAQ come from the germline V gene (reference sequence). In DNA form, the CDR3 reads TGTGCCAGCAGCTTGGCAGGCAGGGACACTGAAGCTTTCTTT. Its protein is CASSLAGRDTEAFF.

This chain uses TRBV7-3 with TRBJ2-5; D may be TRBD1 (6 bases). Germline values: CDR1 SGHTA, CDR2 FQGTGA. This CDR3 comprises 14 residues. The ends were cut back, 5 bases at V and 5 bases at J, with 15 bases in the middle. This CDR3 is CASSPQGMLETQYF. The CDR3 DNA sequence: TGTGCCAGCAGCCCTCAGGGGATGCTGGAGACCCAGTACTTC.

CDR3 sequence (DNA): TGTGCCAGCAGCTTGGGACTAGCGGGTCTGTCAGAGACCCAGTACTTC. Translating it yields CASSLGLAGLSETQYF. V gene TRBV5-4 combines with J gene TRBJ2-5; 10 bases align to TRBD2. This CDR3 contains 16 residues. Germline CDR1 reads SGHNT; CDR2 reads YYREEE (reference sequence). Losses at the gene ends were 0 bases for V and 4 bases for J; bases not matched to a gene: 6.

The rearrangement uses TRBV20-1 and TRBJ2-2; D unresolved. The CDR3 is 11 amino acids. From germline, CDR1 is DFQATT and CDR2 SNEGSKA (reference sequence). Trimming took 5 bases from V and 8 from J, leaving 9 bases between them. The CDR3 coding sequence is TGCAGTGCTCTCACTATAGGGGAGCTGTTTTTT. It is translated as CSALTIGELFF.

The chain has TRBV7-9 and TRBJ2-5, with TRBD2 matching over 12 bases. Trimming at V came to 4 bases and at J to 5 bases, leaving 2 bases not matched to a gene. The length of the CDR3 is 14 residues. Germline V gene data show CDR1 as SEHNR and CDR2 as FQNEAQ (reference sequence). The CDR3 sequence is CASSWTSGVETQYF. The CDR3 nucleotides are TGTGCCAGCAGCTGGACTAGCGGGGTCGAGACCCAGTACTTC.

This chain links TRBV10-1 with TRBJ2-5; 7 bases agree with TRBD1. The junction had 10 bases not matched to a gene; V was cut back by 4 bases and J by 5 bases. Germline CDR1 reads WNHNN; CDR2 reads SYGVQD (reference sequence). CDR3 length: 15 amino acids. CDR3 nucleotides: TGCGCCAGCAGTGTTATTAGGGGGCTAGTGGAGACCCAGTACTTC. Protein sequence: CASSVIRGLVETQYF.

V gene TRBV7-2 combines with J gene TRBJ1-3, with a weak D call TRBD1 (6 bases). CDR1 is SGHTA, CDR2 FQGNSA, per germline. This CDR3 is 16 amino acids long. V lost 1 base and J lost 2, with 12 bases in between. CDR3 DNA sequence: TGTGCCAGCAGCTTAGTAGGCGGGGGCACTGGAAACACCATATATTTT. Translating it yields CASSLVGGGTGNTIYF.

The chain uses TRBV7-9 and TRBJ1-6; tentatively, D is TRBD1 (6 bases). V lost 0 bases and J 5 bases, leaving 11 bases between the germline ends. The germline gives CDR1 SEHNR, CDR2 FQNEAQ (reference sequence). The CDR3 is 16 residues long. CDR3 DNA: TGTGCCAGCAGCTTAGCGAGGACAGCAAATAATTCACCCCTCCACTTT. Encoded protein: CASSLARTANNSPLHF.

By share of the sample, this clone is medium-sized. The J gene is TRBJ1-1, the V gene TRBV12-3 or TRBV12-4; D uncertain. V lost 6 bases to trimming and J lost 4 bases, with 12 bases between them. The CDR3 loop spans 13 amino acids. In DNA form, the CDR3 reads TGTGCCAGCAGCCAAAGACTGGGCACTGAAGCTTTCTTT. It is translated as CASSQRLGTEAFF.

The V gene is TRBV7-9, the J gene TRBJ2-2; perhaps TRBD2 as D (6 bases). The germline V and J ends were trimmed by 5 bases and 5 bases, with 15 bases remaining between them. The CDR3 totals 15 residues. Per germline, CDR1 SEHNR and CDR2 FQNEAQ (reference sequence). The CDR3 loop reads CASSPRTKGTGELFF. As DNA, the CDR3 is TGTGCCAGCAGCCCCCGGACTAAGGGGACCGGGGAGCTGTTTTTT.

The chain combines TRBV5-1 with TRBJ2-3; D remains unclear. CDR3 length: 14 amino acids. In germline, CDR1 is SGHRS, CDR2 YFSETQ. V was pared by 0 bases and J by 2 bases, with 7 bases between. The CDR3 DNA is TGCGCCAGCAGCTTGGAACAGCCCACAGATACGCAGTATTTT. Amino acid sequence: CASSLEQPTDTQYF.

The chain carries TRBV30 and TRBJ1-1; TRBD1 is a possible D gene (6 bases). CDR1 is GTSNPN and CDR2 is SVGIG in the germline V gene (reference sequence). The CDR3 length is 13 residues. V was trimmed by 5 bases and J by 8 bases, leaving 18 bases between them. This CDR3 reads CAWELGGAKEAFF. The CDR3 region has the DNA TGTGCCTGGGAACTAGGGGGGGCCAAAGAAGCTTTCTTT.

The rearrangement uses TRBV10-3 and TRBJ1-1, with D uncertain. Germline V CDR1 and CDR2: ENHRY, SYGVKD. CDR3 length: 14 amino acids. V lost 4 bases to trimming and J lost 3 bases, with 12 bases between them. CDR3 amino acids: CAISGRSTDTEAFF. CDR3 sequence (DNA): TGTGCCATCAGTGGCCGGAGCACGGACACTGAAGCTTTCTTT.

The V call is TRBV3-1 (or the pseudogene TRBV3-2), the J call TRBJ2-7; perhaps TRBD1 as D (5 bases). This CDR3 has 15 residues. Germline V gene lookup returns CDR1 LGHDT and CDR2 YNNKEL (reference sequence). Trimming took off 0 bases at V and 6 bases at J, with 15 bases between the two ends. The CDR3 nucleotides read TGTGCCAGCAGCCAAGAAGGCAGGGCATGGGGCGAGCAGTACTTC. As protein: CASSQEGRAWGEQYF.

This clone was detected only once. This chain connects TRBV5-5 to TRBJ1-4, with TRBD1 matching 9 bases. The CDR3 contains 17 residues. The V and J ends lost 5 bases and 7 bases, in that order; junction bases with no gene match: 15. In germline, CDR1 is SGHKS, CDR2 YYEKEE (reference sequence). This chain's CDR3 is CASSLRQGGLLVEKLFF. The CDR3 coding sequence is TGTGCCAGCAGTTTACGACAGGGGGGGCTACTAGTTGAAAAACTGTTTTTT.